The T cell receptor (beta chain) described here comes from a study of blood T cell repertoires in COVID-19. Whole-study context: Italy, Spain and the United States were the sources of the convalescent and acute COVID-19 samples. The analysed material was cDNA or gDNA that came from T cells, B-cell-depleted T cells, or PBMCs.

As originally analysed: Researchers report that nucleated cell counts were estimated from reference gene primer amplification. The assay was immunoSEQ multiplex PCR, and TCRdb's table has in-frame clones only and misses some. That table furnishes V, J and clone size, whereas the DNA furnished D and trimming. The repertoire has hundreds of thousands of clones, almost 90% of them found once; the top ten carry about 11%. Patients at the Seattle site were enrolled during active infection and followed longitudinally. The CDR3 extends over 14 amino acids. V dropped 0 bases and J dropped 7 bases, with 8 bases sitting between them. Germline CDR1 SGDLS, CDR2 YYNGEE.

The genes are TRBV9 and TRBJ1-6; TRBD1 might be the D (5 bases). Sequences were obtained from peripheral blood. The clonotype originates from a woman aged 30 to 39 with COVID-19, enrolled during active disease. This chain's CDR3 is CASSVGRANSPLHF. Written as DNA, the CDR3 is TGTGCCAGCAGCGTAGGCAGGGCCAATTCACCCCTCCACTTT.